The 27 T cell receptor beta chains in this list originate from one sample, sequenced in a study of blood T cell repertoires in COVID-19. Profiling relied on immunoSEQ multiplex PCR, and the TCRdb table lists in-frame clones only, not all of them. The sample holds 120,000 or so clones; about 77% are singletons and the top ten take 20% to 30%. Sequencing was performed on peripheral blood. The receptor source for this set is a human donor in a cohort sampled during active COVID-19.

CDR3 DNA: TGTGCCTGGAGTAACGGCGGGAGTTTGGATGAGCAGTTCTTC. The encoded protein is CAWSNGGSLDEQFF. The chain uses TRBV30 and TRBJ2-1, with 7 nucleotides matching TRBD2. V was clipped by 2 bases and J by 8 bases; unmatched bases: 9. The germline CDR1 and CDR2 sequences are GTSNPN and SVGIG (reference sequence). This CDR3 is built from 14 residues.

As regards this clone: A much larger clone sits a single nucleotide away, making a read error possible. The chain is built from TRBV11-2 and TRBJ1-2; D unclear. This CDR3 contains 11 residues. Trimming took off 4 bases at V and 2 bases at J, with 2 bases between the two ends. Germline lookup yields CDR1 SGHAT and CDR2 FQNNGV. In nucleotides, the CDR3 is TGTGCCAGCAGCTCGAACTATGGCTACACCTTC. Protein product: CASSSNYGYTF.

V gene TRBV3-1 (or the pseudogene TRBV3-2) combines with J gene TRBJ2-5, with D maybe TRBD2 (6 bases). Per germline, CDR1 LGHDT and CDR2 YNNKEL (reference sequence). The V end lost 6 bases, the J end lost 4 bases, and 12 bases lay between the germline ends. This CDR3 spans 13 amino acids. The CDR3 reads CASSPGGRETQYF. The CDR3 region has the DNA TGTGCCAGCAGTCCCGGGGGAAGAGAGACCCAGTACTTC.

The genes are TRBV4-3 and TRBJ2-1, with 9 nucleotides matching TRBD2. Germline trimming cut 1 base from V and 2 bases from J; bases unmatched to any gene: 6. The CDR3 spans 17 residues. From germline, CDR1 is LGHNA and CDR2 YSLEER. In nucleotides, the CDR3 is TGCGCCAGCAGCCAAGTCCGGGCTAGCGGGGCCTACAATGAGCAGTTCTTC. It translates to CASSQVRASGAYNEQFF.

The chain's CDR3 is CASSLGGHPSYNEQFF. In nucleotides, the CDR3 is TGTGCCAGCAGTTTAGGGGGACATCCATCCTACAATGAGCAGTTCTTC. The chain employs TRBV28 and TRBJ2-1; tentative D call: TRBD1 (6 bases). Between the trimmed V and J ends, which lost 2 bases and 1 base, there was a span of 12 bases. Germline V CDR1 and CDR2: MDHEN, SYDVKM. The CDR3 totals 16 residues.

The chain has TRBV14 and TRBJ1-2, with D possibly matching TRBD1 (5 bases). In germline, CDR1 is SGHDN, CDR2 FVKESK. This CDR3 contains 13 residues. Trimming removed 0 bases from V and 8 bases from J, with 10 bases in between. The CDR3 reads CASSQDYRRGYTF. In DNA, the CDR3 is TGTGCCAGCAGCCAAGATTACAGGCGAGGCTACACCTTC.

This chain uses TRBV27 with TRBJ2-4, with TRBD2 matching over 7 bases. V dropped 4 bases and J dropped 0; count of bases not matched to a gene: 9. CDR1 is MNHEY and CDR2 is SMNVEV in the germline V gene (reference sequence). The CDR3 spans 17 residues. The CDR3 protein is CASSSRLAEEAKNIQYF. CDR3 DNA sequence: TGTGCCAGCAGTTCCCGCCTAGCGGAGGAAGCCAAAAACATTCAGTACTTC.

There are a few counts of this clone. V is TRBV7-9 and J is TRBJ1-2, with 7 bases lining up with TRBD1. The CDR3 length is 15 residues. Germline V gene sequence: CDR1 SEHNR, CDR2 FQNEAQ (reference sequence). J lost 6 bases, V lost 2 bases, and 9 bases had no gene match. The CDR3 spells CASSLMRGRMDGYTF. CDR3 nucleotides: TGTGCCAGCAGCTTAATGAGGGGGCGCATGGATGGCTACACCTTC.

This chain uses TRBV5-1 with TRBJ1-2; 8 bases are a match to TRBD1. V trimming: 1 base; J trimming: 9 bases; junction bases outside the gene matches: 11. The CDR3 totals 15 residues. Germline V CDR1 and CDR2: SGHRS, YFSETQ. CDR3 in DNA: TGCGCCAGCAGCTTGCAAGGGACAGGACCCGTGAGCTACACCTTC. Its protein product is CASSLQGTGPVSYTF.

The V gene is TRBV6-1, the J gene TRBJ1-4, with 8 bases that match TRBD1. With 2 bases clipped from V and 6 bases from J, the junction kept 5 bases outside the gene matches. Germline-derived CDR1 and CDR2 are MNHNS and SASEGT. The CDR3 is 15 amino acids. The CDR3 is CASSERQGAYEKLFF. CDR3 sequence (DNA): TGTGCCAGCAGTGAAAGGCAGGGGGCTTATGAAAAACTGTTTTTT.

The J gene is TRBJ2-5, the V gene TRBV10-3, with D possibly matching TRBD1 (7 bases). V lost 1 base and J lost 5, with 14 bases in between. CDR1 is ENHRY and CDR2 is SYGVKD in the germline V gene. The CDR3 is 15 amino acids. CDR3 sequence reads: CAISEWQGGEETQYF. The CDR3 coding sequence is TGTGCCATCAGTGAGTGGCAGGGGGGCGAGGAGACCCAGTACTTC.

The chain links TRBV6-2 or TRBV6-3 to TRBJ2-1, with D perhaps matching TRBD2 (5 bases). The CDR3 is 15 amino acids. Germline CDR1 MNHEY, CDR2 SVGEGT. The V end was cut by 2 bases, the J end by 9 bases, with 17 bases between. CDR3 sequence (DNA): TGTGCCAGCAGTTACGGCGCAGTCATTCGGGGTGAGCAGTTCTTC. Its protein is CASSYGAVIRGEQFF.

The V call is TRBV11-3, the J call TRBJ2-3; TRBD2 agrees at 7 bases. Per germline, CDR1 SGHNT and CDR2 YENEEA. The J segment lost 5 bases and the V segment lost 5 bases, leaving 16 bases of the junction unmatched. CDR3 size: 17 residues. In DNA, the CDR3 is TGTGCCAGCAGCCCAACCCCCTACCTTCGGGAGGAAGATACGCAGTATTTT. Residues: CASSPTPYLREEDTQYF.

This CDR3 is CATSDPRTGGHEQYF. The CDR3 nucleotides are TGTGCCACCAGTGATCCACGGACAGGAGGCCACGAGCAGTACTTC. This rearrangement joins TRBV24-1 to TRBJ2-7, with TRBD1 matching over 7 bases. The junction had 9 bases not matched to a gene; V was cut back by 3 bases and J by 5 bases. Germline CDR1 is KGHDR and CDR2 is SFDVKD. This CDR3 is 15 amino acids long.

V gene TRBV28 combines with J gene TRBJ2-3; weak D call: TRBD2 (7 bases). CDR1 is MDHEN, CDR2 SYDVKM, per germline. The ends were cut back, 5 bases at V and 4 bases at J, with 13 bases in the middle. The CDR3 loop spans 14 amino acids. Here the CDR3 reads CASSIGGAPDTQYF. The DNA for the CDR3 is TGTGCCAGCAGTATTGGGGGGGCCCCAGATACGCAGTATTTT.

The chain is built from TRBV24-1 and TRBJ2-1, with 8 nucleotides matching TRBD2. The CDR3 consists of 14 residues. J lost 5 bases, V lost 3 bases, and 2 bases had no gene match. Germline-derived CDR1 and CDR2 are KGHDR and SFDVKD. CDR3 DNA sequence: TGTGCCACCAGTGATGGACTAGCCAACAATGAGCAGTTCTTC. This sequence encodes CATSDGLANNEQFF.

This clone was seen a few times. This chain connects TRBV6-5 to TRBJ2-2; 8 bases align to TRBD1. This CDR3 is 16 amino acids long. CDR1 is MNHEY and CDR2 is SVGAGI in the germline V gene. Trimming cost V 2 bases and J 6 bases; bases outside gene matches: 8. The CDR3 protein is CASSYTTGDLAGELFF. The DNA of the CDR3 is TGTGCCAGCAGTTACACGACAGGGGACCTCGCCGGGGAGCTGTTTTTT.

This rearrangement joins TRBV10-3 to TRBJ1-4, with D perhaps TRBD1 (6 bases). Deletions cut 5 bases from V and 0 bases from J, with 13 bases between. CDR3 length equals 16 residues. Germline CDR1 reads ENHRY; CDR2 reads SYGVKD. CDR3 amino acids: CAISPEDSPTNEKLFF. Written as DNA, the CDR3 is TGTGCCATCAGTCCCGAGGACAGCCCAACTAATGAAAAACTGTTTTTT.

J is TRBJ2-5 and V is TRBV3-1 (or the pseudogene TRBV3-2), with D tentatively TRBD1 (5 bases). The germline V gene encodes CDR1 LGHDT and CDR2 YNNKEL (reference sequence). Trimming pared 4 bases from V and 4 bases from J, leaving 25 bases between. This CDR3 comprises 18 residues. This CDR3 is CASSLGCPDKTGAETQYF. As DNA, the CDR3 is TGTGCCAGCAGCCTAGGATGCCCGGACAAAACTGGGGCAGAGACCCAGTACTTC.

The chain joins TRBV7-8 to TRBJ1-4; TRBD1 might be the D (6 bases). Germline assignment: CDR1 SGHVS and CDR2 FQNEAQ. V was clipped by 4 bases and J by 5 bases, with 8 bases between them. The CDR3 extends over 13 amino acids. Here the CDR3 DNA reads TGTGCCAGCAGCTCACAGGGAAATGAAAAACTGTTTTTT. Translating it yields CASSSQGNEKLFF.

The CDR3 loop reads CASRRDGNNSPLHF. For the CDR3, the DNA is TGTGCCAGCAGGCGGGACGGAAATAATTCACCCCTCCACTTT. The V call is TRBV6-5, the J call TRBJ1-6, with D maybe TRBD1 (5 bases). The V and J ends lost 6 bases and 5 bases respectively, with 11 bases between them. There are 14 residues in the CDR3. Germline assignment: CDR1 MNHEY and CDR2 SVGAGI.

V is TRBV27 and J is TRBJ1-2; 10 bases are a match to TRBD1. V shed 5 bases, J shed 3 bases, and the junction held 6 bases outside the gene matches. From germline, CDR1 is MNHEY and CDR2 SMNVEV (reference sequence). This CDR3 has 15 residues. CDR3 sequence: CASSRQGAIDYGYTF. CDR3 bases: TGTGCCAGCAGTAGACAGGGGGCGATAGACTATGGCTACACCTTC.

This clone was seen only once. V and J are TRBV12-3 or TRBV12-4 and TRBJ2-3, with D uncertain. This CDR3 comprises 12 residues. Trimming shortened V by 4 bases and J by 2 bases, and 4 bases separated the two germline ends. This CDR3 is CASSSYTDTQYF. Written as DNA, the CDR3 is TGTGCCAGCAGTTCCTACACAGATACGCAGTATTTT.

This chain joins TRBV28 and TRBJ1-1; 7 bases line up with TRBD1. Losses at the gene ends were 7 bases for V and 4 bases for J; bases not matched to a gene: 9. Germline V lookup: CDR1 MDHEN, CDR2 SYDVKM. The CDR3 has 14 residues. The CDR3 nucleotides are TGTGCCAGCAAACCACAGGGGAGAGTCACTGAAGCTTTCTTT. Translation: CASKPQGRVTEAFF.

There are a few counts of this clone. The rearrangement joins TRBV19 to TRBJ2-1, with D unresolved. Germline V gene lookup returns CDR1 LNHDA and CDR2 SQIVND (reference sequence). The ends were cut back, 4 bases at V and 0 bases at J, with 7 bases in the middle. The CDR3 sequence is 14 residues long. DNA of the CDR3: TGTGCCAGTAGTAGTCGGAGCTCCTACAATGAGCAGTTCTTC. Amino acids: CASSSRSSYNEQFF.

This clone appeared a few times. The V call is TRBV3-1 (or the pseudogene TRBV3-2), the J call TRBJ2-7; TRBD2 matches 10 bases. This CDR3 spans 15 amino acids. The germline gives CDR1 LGHDT, CDR2 YNNKEL (reference sequence). The junction had 6 bases not matched to a gene; V was cut back by 1 base and J by 6 bases. The CDR3 here is CASSQGSGRFREQYF. DNA for the CDR3: TGTGCCAGCAGCCAAGGTAGCGGGAGGTTCCGCGAGCAGTACTTC.

The J gene is TRBJ1-2, the V gene TRBV5-1; the match to TRBD1 covers 9 bases. Trimming at V came to 8 bases and at J to 6 bases, leaving 2 bases not matched to a gene. CDR1 and CDR2 (germline): SGHRS, YFSETQ. The CDR3 has 11 residues. The CDR3 is CASTGGNGYTF. The CDR3 DNA reads TGCGCCAGTACAGGGGGCAATGGCTACACCTTC.